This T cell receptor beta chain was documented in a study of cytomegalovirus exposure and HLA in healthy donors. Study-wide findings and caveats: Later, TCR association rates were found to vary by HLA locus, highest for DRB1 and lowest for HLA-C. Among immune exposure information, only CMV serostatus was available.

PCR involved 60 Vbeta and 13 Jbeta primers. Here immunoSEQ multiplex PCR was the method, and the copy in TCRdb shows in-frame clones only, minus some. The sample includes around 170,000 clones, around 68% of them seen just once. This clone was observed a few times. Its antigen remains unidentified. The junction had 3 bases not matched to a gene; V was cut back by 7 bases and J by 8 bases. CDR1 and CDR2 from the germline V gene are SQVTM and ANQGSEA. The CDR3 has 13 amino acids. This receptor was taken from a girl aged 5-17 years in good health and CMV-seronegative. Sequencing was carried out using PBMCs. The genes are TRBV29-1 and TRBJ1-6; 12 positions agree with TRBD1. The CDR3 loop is CSAGTGGDSPLHF. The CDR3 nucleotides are TGCAGCGCCGGGACAGGGGGCGATTCACCCCTCCACTTT. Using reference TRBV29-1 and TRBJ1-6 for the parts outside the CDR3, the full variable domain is SAVISQKPSRDICQRGTSLTIQCQVDSQVTMMFWYRQQPGQSLTLIATANQGSEATYESGFVIDKFPISRPNLTFSTLTVSNMSPEDSSIYLCSAGTGGDSPLHFGNGTRLTVT.